This T cell receptor (beta chain) was observed in a study of cytotoxic CD8 clonotypes in ibrutinib-treated CLL. The CDR3 spans 16 residues. Germline loops: CDR1 SGHRS, CDR2 YFSETQ. V shed 0 bases, J shed 3 bases, and the junction held 8 bases outside the gene matches. Sequencing used immunoSEQ multiplex PCR; TCRdb keeps in-frame clones, though not all of them. Of about 300,000 clones listed, about 64% were seen once; the top ten hold 6% to 6.5%. Whole-study findings and limits: T-cell clonality at baseline went above that of age-matched healthy donors and rose and fell with circulating CD8+ T-cell counts.

Remarks on this clone: Its antigen remains unknown.

Sequencing used PBMCs, obtained after 36 months of ibrutinib treatment. This sequence originates from a human donor with chronic lymphocytic leukemia. The rearrangement links TRBV5-1 to TRBJ2-7, with 8 nucleotides matching TRBD2. Written as DNA, the CDR3 is TGCGCCAGCAGCTTGGTCACGGGAGGGATCCTCTACGAGCAGTACTTC. Amino acids: CASSLVTGGILYEQYF. The full variable domain, in which reference TRBV5-1 and TRBJ2-7 provide the parts outside the CDR3, is KAGVTQTPRYLIKTRGQQVTLSCSPISGHRSVSWYQQTPGQGLQFLFEYFSETQRNKGNFPGRFSGRQFSNSRSEMNVSTLELGDSALYLCASSLVTGGILYEQYFGPGTRLTVT.